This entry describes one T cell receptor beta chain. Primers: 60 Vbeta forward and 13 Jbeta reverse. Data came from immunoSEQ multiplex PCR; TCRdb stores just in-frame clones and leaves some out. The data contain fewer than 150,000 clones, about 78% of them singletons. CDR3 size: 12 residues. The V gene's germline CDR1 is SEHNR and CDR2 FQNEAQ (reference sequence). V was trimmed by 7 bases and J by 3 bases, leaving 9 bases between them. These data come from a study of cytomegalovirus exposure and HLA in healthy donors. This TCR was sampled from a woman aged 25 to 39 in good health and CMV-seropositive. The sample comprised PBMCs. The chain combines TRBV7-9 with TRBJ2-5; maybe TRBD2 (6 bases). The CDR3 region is CASTWGEETQYF. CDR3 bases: TGTGCCAGCACCTGGGGGGAAGAGACCCAGTACTTC.